These 15 T cell receptor beta chains came from one sample sequenced in a study of CD8 T cells in ankylosing spondylitis. TCRdb independently ran MiXCR on the 5' RACE reads; one entry per CDR3 protein. The table has about 310,000 distinct CDR3 sequences, less than 25% seen once. The sample was blood, either unsorted or a sorted T cell fraction (not recorded which). These receptors came from a female donor with ankylosing spondylitis or in good health (not recorded which).

The chain links TRBV4-3 to TRBJ2-5; D tentatively reads TRBD1 or TRBD2 (6 bases each). This CDR3 has 14 residues. In germline, CDR1 is LGHNA, CDR2 YSLEER. Trimming took 3 bases from V and 5 from J, leaving 13 bases between them. In nucleotides, the CDR3 is TGCGCCAGCAGCCAGGCCCTAGGGGGGGAGACCCAGTACTTC. The encoded protein is CASSQALGGETQYF.

The rearrangement uses TRBV12-3 or TRBV12-4 and TRBJ1-1, with 9 bases lining up with TRBD1. V lost 2 bases and J lost 0; bases outside the gene matches: 4. The CDR3 extends over 16 amino acids. In nucleotides, the CDR3 is TGTGCCAGCAGTTTACGCACAGGGGGCCTGAACACTGAAGCTTTCTTT. Its translation is CASSLRTGGLNTEAFF.

This clonotype has just a few counts. The chain uses TRBV6-1 and TRBJ1-5, with D hard to call. Germline V gene sequence: CDR1 MNHNS, CDR2 SASEGT. The CDR3 runs to 15 residues. Trimming shortened V by 6 bases and J by 1 base, and 13 bases separated the two germline ends. The CDR3, as DNA: TGTGCCAGCAGCCCTCAGGTTTCGAGCAATCAGCCCCAGCATTTT. This codes for CASSPQVSSNQPQHF.

Note on this clonotype: This may be a read error: a much more frequent sequence differs by one nucleotide. The CDR3 sequence: CSVARDRSGANVLTF. In DNA, the CDR3 is TGCAGCGTTGCTAGGGATCGCTCTGGGGCCAACGTCCTGACTTTC. This chain connects TRBV29-1 to TRBJ2-6; D gene unclear. From germline, CDR1 is SQVTM and CDR2 ANQGSEA. V was cut by 4 bases and J by 0 bases, with 10 bases left in between. The CDR3 is 15 amino acids.

This clonotype was detected a few times. The genes are TRBV7-9 and TRBJ1-1; D not resolved. The germline V gene has CDR1 SEHNR and CDR2 FQNEAQ (reference sequence). V shed 4 bases and J shed 3 bases, with 9 bases lying between them. The CDR3 is made up of 13 amino acids. This CDR3 is CASSSQTDTEAFF. The CDR3 nucleotides read TGTGCCAGCAGCTCCCAAACGGACACTGAAGCTTTCTTT. Based on the CDR3 plus reference TRBV7-9 and TRBJ1-1, the full variable domain is DTGVSQNPRHKITKRGQNVTFRCDPISEHNRLYWYRQTLGQGPEFLTYFQNEAQLEKSRLLSDRFSAERPKGSFSTLEIQRTEQGDSAMYLCASSSQTDTEAFFGQGTRLTVV.

The chain has TRBV7-9 and TRBJ2-5; 7 bases fit TRBD2. The CDR3 has 14 residues. Germline assignment: CDR1 SEHNR and CDR2 FQNEAQ (reference sequence). The V gene end was trimmed by 5 bases and the J gene end by 5 bases; junction bases not matched to a gene: 8. The CDR3 loop is CASSPGLRVETQYF. CDR3 coding DNA: TGTGCCAGCAGCCCGGGACTAAGAGTGGAGACCCAGTACTTC.

The rearrangement uses TRBV6-1 and TRBJ2-3; D possibly uses TRBD1 or TRBD2 (6 bases each). The CDR3 has 16 residues. From germline, CDR1 is MNHNS and CDR2 SASEGT. V was cut by 7 bases and J by 4 bases, with 21 bases left in between. The CDR3 sequence is CASTQGGPPGADTQYF. DNA of the CDR3: TGTGCCAGCACCCAAGGGGGACCGCCGGGGGCAGATACGCAGTATTTT.

This clonotype was seen a handful of times. The chain employs TRBV12-3 or TRBV12-4 and TRBJ2-2, with 11 bases aligning to TRBD2. The CDR3 totals 14 residues. CDR3 bases: TGTGCTTTTGGGGGGACTAGCGGAACCGGGGAGCTGTTTTTT. Residues: CAFGGTSGTGELFF.

The genes are TRBV15 and TRBJ2-3; D might be TRBD2 (6 bases). The germline CDR1 and CDR2 sequences are LNHNV and YYDKDF (reference sequence). With 0 bases removed from V and 4 bases from J, the gap between germline ends came to 11 bases. The CDR3 runs to 15 residues. CDR3 nucleotide sequence: TGTGCCACCAGCAGAGATCGGGGGAGCCCAGATACGCAGTATTTT. This codes for CATSRDRGSPDTQYF.

CDR3 amino acids: CASKLAGTYEQYF. CDR3 DNA sequence: TGTGCCAGCAAACTAGCGGGGACCTACGAGCAGTACTTC. This chain connects TRBV27 to TRBJ2-7; 10 nucleotides align to TRBD2. The CDR3 contains 13 residues. Germline CDR1 is MNHEY and CDR2 is SMNVEV (reference sequence). V shed 7 bases and J 2 bases; nucleotides not matched to a gene: 2.

The table lists this clonotype with a few counts. This chain links TRBV6-1 with TRBJ1-1; TRBD1 aligns across 8 bases. The length of the CDR3 is 14 residues. Germline lookup yields CDR1 MNHNS and CDR2 SASEGT. V lost 7 bases and J lost 1; bases outside the gene matches: 5. The CDR3 loop is CASILDRANTEAFF. The CDR3 region has the DNA TGTGCCAGCATCCTGGACAGGGCGAACACTGAAGCTTTCTTT.

This clonotype was seen only a few times. The rearrangement uses TRBV5-1 and TRBJ2-1; D not resolved. The CDR3 sequence is 13 residues long. With 0 bases removed from V and 7 bases from J, the gap between germline ends came to 8 bases. Germline CDR1 and CDR2: SGHRS and YFSETQ. CDR3 DNA sequence: TGCGCCAGCAGCTTGGACCAGGTAAATGAGCAGTTCTTC. Amino acids: CASSLDQVNEQFF.

The chain carries TRBV2 and TRBJ1-2; D gene ambiguous. The CDR3 consists of 13 residues. Germline V lookup: CDR1 SNHLY, CDR2 FYNNEI. Trimming took 3 bases from V and 0 from J, leaving 5 bases between them. In nucleotides, the CDR3 is TGTGCCAGCAGTGATCAGACTAACTATGGCTACACCTTC. It is translated as CASSDQTNYGYTF.

This clonotype occurred once. A junction end diverges from the germline sequence, so it may reflect a read error. The chain joins TRBV20-1 to TRBJ1-5; D is ambiguous. Germline CDR1 reads DFQATT; CDR2 reads SNEGSKA (reference sequence). The CDR3 length is 15 residues. The CDR3 loop reads CSAREPKGDNQHQHF. The CDR3 region has the DNA TGCAGTGCTAGAGAACCCAAAGGAGACAATCAGCACCAGCATTTT.

The chain employs TRBV12-3 or TRBV12-4 and TRBJ1-3; 7 bases align to TRBD1. The CDR3 runs to 16 residues. Trimming took 5 bases from V and 8 from J; bases not matched to a gene: 15. The CDR3 is CASSPIRGGGGHTIYF. CDR3 sequence (DNA): TGTGCCAGCAGTCCCATTCGGGGAGGGGGCGGACACACCATATATTTT.